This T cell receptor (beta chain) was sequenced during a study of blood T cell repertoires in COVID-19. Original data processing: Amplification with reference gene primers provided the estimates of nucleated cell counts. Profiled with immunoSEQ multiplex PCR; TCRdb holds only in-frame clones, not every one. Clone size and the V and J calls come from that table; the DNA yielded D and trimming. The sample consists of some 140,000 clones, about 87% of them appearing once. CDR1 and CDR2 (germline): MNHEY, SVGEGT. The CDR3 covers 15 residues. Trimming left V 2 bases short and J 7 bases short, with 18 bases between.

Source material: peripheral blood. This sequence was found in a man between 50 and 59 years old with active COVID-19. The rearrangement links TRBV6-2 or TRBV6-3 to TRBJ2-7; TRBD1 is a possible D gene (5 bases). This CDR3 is CASSYAGRPRHEQYF. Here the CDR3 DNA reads TGTGCCAGCAGTTACGCAGGGCGACCGAGGCATGAGCAGTACTTC.